A single sample is the source of the 20 T cell receptor beta chains below, sequenced in a study of blood T cell repertoires in COVID-19. The table came from immunoSEQ multiplex PCR; TCRdb's copy has only in-frame clones and leaves some out. The repertoire holds 200,000 to 250,000 clones, with approximately 86% as singletons. Sequenced: peripheral blood. All receptors come from a woman aged 70-85 years with active or convalescent COVID-19.

The rearrangement uses TRBV6-6 and TRBJ2-7; 8 bases fit TRBD1. CDR3 length equals 14 residues. Germline trimming cut 8 bases from V and 2 bases from J; bases unmatched to any gene: 8. From germline, CDR1 is MNHNY and CDR2 SVGAGI (reference sequence). CDR3 sequence reads: CASHFGDRPYEQYF. The CDR3 coding sequence is TGTGCCAGCCACTTCGGGGACAGGCCCTACGAGCAGTACTTC.

The chain couples TRBV5-4 to TRBJ2-2; TRBD2 matches at 7 bases. Trimming took 7 bases from V and 1 from J; bases not matched to a gene: 7. Germline loops: CDR1 SGHNT, CDR2 YYREEE (reference sequence). The CDR3 is made up of 15 amino acids. CDR3 region: CASAGPGGNTGELFF. In DNA, the CDR3 is TGTGCCAGCGCCGGTCCGGGGGGGAACACCGGGGAGCTGTTTTTT.

The chain joins TRBV12-5 to TRBJ1-1; the D is unclear. V was trimmed by 0 bases and J by 4 bases, leaving 15 bases between them. This CDR3 has 16 amino acids. Germline V gene sequence: CDR1 LGHNT, CDR2 FRNRAP. The CDR3 DNA sequence: TGTGCTAGTGGTTTGGTACTAACAACCACGGGCACTGAAGCTTTCTTT. Its translation is CASGLVLTTTGTEAFF.

The CDR3, as DNA: TGTGCCTGTTGGGTATTCGGAGCCGCTAACTATGGCTACACCTTC. Encoded protein: CACWVFGAANYGYTF. The V and J genes are TRBV5-6 and TRBJ1-2; no firm D call. Germline-derived CDR1 and CDR2 are SGHDT and YYEEEE. CDR3 length equals 15 residues. Trimming removed 10 bases from V and 0 bases from J, with 19 bases in between.

The rearrangement links TRBV6-2 or TRBV6-3 to TRBJ1-6; TRBD1 might be the D (5 bases). In germline, CDR1 is MNHEY, CDR2 SVGEGT. The CDR3 is 16 amino acids. Deletions cut 5 bases from V and 7 bases from J, with 18 bases between. CDR3 sequence: CASSHDHQGRNSPLHF. Here the CDR3 DNA reads TGTGCCAGCAGTCACGACCACCAGGGCAGGAATTCACCCCTCCACTTT.

The chain has TRBV28 and TRBJ1-2; tentatively, D is TRBD1 (5 bases). Germline lookup yields CDR1 MDHEN and CDR2 SYDVKM. The V and J ends lost 8 bases and 3 bases respectively, with 13 bases between them. The CDR3 has 13 residues. For the CDR3, the DNA is TGTGCCAGCCAGGGAACCCTCTACTATGGCTACACCTTC. Translation gives CASQGTLYYGYTF.

The chain has TRBV5-1 and TRBJ1-4; 7 nucleotides match TRBD1. CDR3 size: 16 residues. Germline V gene lookup returns CDR1 SGHRS and CDR2 YFSETQ. Unmatched junction bases numbered 12, after V lost 3 bases and J lost 7 bases. The CDR3 is CASSSFTGAGGEKLFF. CDR3 nucleotide sequence: TGCGCCAGCAGCTCTTTCACAGGGGCTGGCGGTGAAAAACTGTTTTTT.

The gene calls are TRBV11-2 and TRBJ1-1; D remains ambiguous. This CDR3 region has 16 residues. Germline lookup yields CDR1 SGHAT and CDR2 FQNNGV. Trimming took 1 base from V and 0 from J, leaving 12 bases between them. The chain's CDR3 is CASSLGIGAMNTEAFF. The CDR3, as DNA: TGTGCCAGCAGCTTAGGAATCGGAGCCATGAACACTGAAGCTTTCTTT.

This chain joins TRBV5-1 and TRBJ2-2, with 8 bases identical to TRBD2. The CDR3 spans 16 residues. Germline values: CDR1 SGHRS, CDR2 YFSETQ. Trimming took 4 bases from V and 4 from J; bases not matched to a gene: 9. The CDR3: CASSPSTGGPTGELFF. The CDR3 DNA reads as TGCGCCAGCAGCCCATCTACGGGGGGGCCCACCGGGGAGCTGTTTTTT. The variable domain in full, completed from reference TRBV5-1 and TRBJ2-2, reads KAGVTQTPRYLIKTRGQQVTLSCSPISGHRSVSWYQQTPGQGLQFLFEYFSETQRNKGNFPGRFSGRQFSNSRSEMNVSTLELGDSALYLCASSPSTGGPTGELFFGEGSRLTVL.

A single count supports this clone. This chain uses TRBV5-5 with TRBJ2-5, with D maybe TRBD1 (6 bases). The ends were cut back, 4 bases at V and 1 base at J, with 17 bases in the middle. The CDR3 runs 16 residues. Germline V lookup: CDR1 SGHKS, CDR2 YYEKEE (reference sequence). The CDR3 coding sequence is TGTGCCAGCAGCCCACATTTATGGACAGTCCAAGAGACCCAGTACTTC. It encodes CASSPHLWTVQETQYF. The complete variable domain, with remaining parts taken from reference TRBV5-5 and TRBJ2-5, reads DAGVTQSPTHLIKTRGQQVTLRCSPISGHKSVSWYQQVLGQGPQFIFQYYEKEERGRGNFPDRFSARQFPNYSSELNVNALLLGDSALYLCASSPHLWTVQETQYFGPGTRLLVL.

The chain carries TRBV2 and TRBJ2-2, with D tentatively TRBD1 (5 bases). CDR3 size: 14 residues. The germline gives CDR1 SNHLY, CDR2 FYNNEI. V was trimmed by 4 bases and J by 8 bases, leaving 14 bases between them. This CDR3 is CASSVQGGAGELFF. Here the CDR3 DNA reads TGTGCCAGCAGTGTCCAGGGTGGGGCTGGGGAGCTGTTTTTT.

The rearrangement uses TRBV11-2 and TRBJ1-4; weak D call: TRBD1 (5 bases). Trimming took off 4 bases at V and 6 bases at J, with 12 bases between the two ends. This CDR3 is built from 14 residues. Germline V gene lookup returns CDR1 SGHAT and CDR2 FQNNGV. The CDR3 reads CASSYDSEDEKLFF. The CDR3 region has the DNA TGTGCCAGCAGCTACGACAGCGAAGATGAAAAACTGTTTTTT.

The V gene is TRBV4-3, the J gene TRBJ2-7; D possibly corresponds to TRBD2 (5 bases). Trimming shortened V by 2 bases and J by 3 bases, and 14 bases separated the two germline ends. This CDR3 contains 15 residues. Germline V CDR1 and CDR2: LGHNA, YSLEER. In nucleotides, the CDR3 is TGCGCCAGCAGCCAAATCAGTGCCGGACTCTACGAGCAGTACTTC. Its protein is CASSQISAGLYEQYF.

The gene calls are TRBV9 and TRBJ1-2; D is possibly TRBD1 (5 bases). The CDR3 covers 15 residues. Between the trimmed V and J ends, which lost 0 bases and 1 base, there was a span of 10 bases. Germline CDR1 and CDR2: SGDLS and YYNGEE. CDR3 region: CASSVEGVFNYGYTF. The DNA of the CDR3 is TGTGCCAGCAGCGTAGAAGGGGTATTTAACTATGGCTACACCTTC. Full variable domain (missing parts from reference TRBV9 and TRBJ1-2): DSGVTQTPKHLITATGQRVTLRCSPRSGDLSVYWYQQSLDQGLQFLIQYYNGEERAKGNILERFSAQQFPDLHSELNLSSLELGDSALYFCASSVEGVFNYGYTFGSGTRLTVV.

In DNA form, the CDR3 reads TGCAGTGCTAGTCCGAGCGGGGGTTACAATGAGCAGTTCTTC. This codes for CSASPSGGYNEQFF. V and J are TRBV20-1 and TRBJ2-1; 8 bases map to TRBD2. CDR3 length equals 14 residues. The junction had 5 bases not matched to a gene; V was cut back by 3 bases and J by 4 bases. Germline V CDR1 and CDR2: DFQATT, SNEGSKA (reference sequence).

This clone came up a few times. This chain links TRBV4-3 with TRBJ1-3; 12 nucleotides match TRBD1. Trimming took 3 bases from V and 0 from J; bases not matched to a gene: 12. The CDR3 sequence is 20 residues long. CDR1 and CDR2 from the germline V gene are LGHNA and YSLEER. Here the CDR3 reads CASSHQGTGGPVSSGNTIYF. As DNA, the CDR3 is TGCGCCAGCAGCCACCAAGGGACAGGGGGCCCGGTGAGCTCTGGAAACACCATATATTTT.

V and J are TRBV24-1 and TRBJ2-1; a weak D match, TRBD2 (6 bases). The germline V gene encodes CDR1 KGHDR and CDR2 SFDVKD. The CDR3 loop spans 12 amino acids. V lost 5 bases and J lost 9, with 10 bases in between. The CDR3 region has the DNA TGTGCCACCAGTGGGGCGGGGACTGAGCAGTTCTTC. Protein product: CATSGAGTEQFF.

This chain joins TRBV27 and TRBJ2-4; TRBD2 is a possible D gene (6 bases). The V end lost 1 base, the J end lost 5 bases, and 6 bases lay between the germline ends. Germline values: CDR1 MNHEY, CDR2 SMNVEV (reference sequence). The CDR3 extends over 13 amino acids. As DNA, the CDR3 is TGTGCCAGCAGTTTATGGGGGGAAAACATTCAGTACTTC. The encoded protein is CASSLWGENIQYF.

This chain uses TRBV6-6 with TRBJ1-1, with 9 positions matching TRBD1. The CDR3 extends over 19 amino acids. The V gene's germline CDR1 is MNHNY and CDR2 SVGAGI (reference sequence). V lost 5 bases to trimming and J lost 1 base; unmatched junction nucleotides: 17. CDR3 region: CASSRRFGTGRSPNTEAFF. CDR3 coding DNA: TGTGCCAGCAGTCGGCGGTTTGGGACAGGGAGATCCCCGAACACTGAAGCTTTCTTT.

J is TRBJ2-5 and V is TRBV6-6, with a possible D match to TRBD1 (5 bases). V lost 2 bases, J lost 4 bases, and 8 bases lay in between. The CDR3 contains 13 residues. Germline loops: CDR1 MNHNY, CDR2 SVGAGI (reference sequence). The CDR3 coding sequence is TGTGCCAGCAGTTACAGGGGCGGAGAGACCCAGTACTTC. This gives the protein CASSYRGGETQYF.